These 25 T cell receptor beta chains originate from one sample sequenced in a study of blood T cell repertoires in COVID-19. Assay used: immunoSEQ multiplex PCR; TCRdb lists only in-frame clones, some missing. In the table there are 130,000 to 150,000 clones, about four fifths of which are singletons. Sequencing was performed on PBMCs or T cells enriched from blood (not recorded which). All receptors come from a man aged 50 to 59 who had recovered from COVID-19.

Only one count was recorded for this clone. The chain is built from TRBV6-6 and TRBJ1-5, with D possibly matching TRBD1 (5 bases). V lost 7 bases to trimming and J lost 3 bases, with 7 bases between them. CDR1 is MNHNY and CDR2 is SVGAGI in the germline V gene (reference sequence). CDR3 length: 12 amino acids. The CDR3 DNA reads as TGTGCCAGCACAGGGTCCAATCAGCCCCAGCATTTT. Translation: CASTGSNQPQHF.

The V call is TRBV19, the J call TRBJ1-2, with 9 bases aligning to TRBD1. The CDR3 loop spans 13 amino acids. The germline gives CDR1 LNHDA, CDR2 SQIVND (reference sequence). With V trimmed by 5 bases and J by 5 bases, 3 bases remained unmatched. CDR3 amino acids: CASSPGQGYGYTF. CDR3 DNA sequence: TGTGCCAGTAGTCCGGGACAGGGATATGGCTACACCTTC.

V and J are TRBV19 and TRBJ1-1; a weak D match, TRBD1 (6 bases). There are 14 residues in the CDR3. The germline V gene encodes CDR1 LNHDA and CDR2 SQIVND (reference sequence). Trimming stripped 2 bases from V and 3 bases from J, with 10 bases between. Here the CDR3 reads CASSIIKGDTEAFF. CDR3 nucleotide sequence: TGTGCCAGTAGTATAATTAAGGGGGACACTGAAGCTTTCTTT.

The rearrangement joins TRBV21-1 to TRBJ2-6; TRBD2, the table's D call, was not compared with the DNA. TRBV21-1 is flagged as a pseudogene. This CDR3 region has 22 residues. The CDR3 coding sequence is TGTGCCAGCAGCACAGCCGGAGAGGGTTTTGTCTTTTCTCACTCTGGGGCCAACGTCCTGACTTTC. Its translation is CASSTAGEGFVFSHSGANVLTF.

The chain employs TRBV4-1 and TRBJ1-2, with D unresolved. Trimming removed 1 base at V and 0 bases at J, with 6 bases between. This CDR3 contains 14 residues. Germline V gene lookup returns CDR1 MGHRA and CDR2 YSYEKL. CDR3 in amino acids: CASSQVSSNYGYTF. CDR3 bases: TGCGCCAGCAGCCAAGTTTCCTCTAACTATGGCTACACCTTC.

The rearrangement joins TRBV5-1 to TRBJ2-7, with 11 bases lining up with TRBD1. Unmatched junction bases numbered 9, after V lost 2 bases and J lost 5 bases. CDR1 and CDR2 (germline): SGHRS, YFSETQ. The CDR3 contains 16 residues. In nucleotides, the CDR3 is TGCGCCAGCAGCTTTGCTTCCTGGGACAGGGGGGACGAGCAGTACTTC. Translated, it gives CASSFASWDRGDEQYF.

The genes are TRBV15 and TRBJ2-7; TRBD2 aligns across 9 bases. Germline CDR1 LNHNV, CDR2 YYDKDF (reference sequence). This CDR3 has 15 amino acids. Unmatched junction bases numbered 6, after V lost 0 bases and J lost 6 bases. The CDR3 region has the DNA TGTGCCACCAGCAGAGATCCTAGCGGGGTGCGCGAGCAGTACTTC. This sequence encodes CATSRDPSGVREQYF.

J is TRBJ2-4 and V is TRBV10-1; the D gene is possibly TRBD1 (6 bases). In germline, CDR1 is WNHNN, CDR2 SYGVQD (reference sequence). Deletions cut 8 bases from V and 4 bases from J, with 21 bases between. The CDR3 totals 16 residues. DNA for the CDR3: TGCGCCAGCGGGTTCCAACATCCTCAGGGGAAAAACATTCAGTACTTC. This gives the protein CASGFQHPQGKNIQYF.

The chain combines TRBV2 with TRBJ2-2; TRBD2 matches 7 bases. The CDR3 has 15 amino acids. Germline loops: CDR1 SNHLY, CDR2 FYNNEI. V was pared by 6 bases and J by 4 bases, with 8 bases of the junction left unmatched. CDR3 in amino acids: CASRGSAGVTGELFF. The DNA of the CDR3 is TGTGCCAGCAGGGGCTCGGCGGGGGTCACCGGGGAGCTGTTTTTT.

This clone was detected once. This chain connects TRBV5-1 to TRBJ2-1; the match to TRBD2 covers 9 bases. Germline V gene data show CDR1 as SGHRS and CDR2 as YFSETQ. The CDR3 has 16 residues. Trimming took 0 bases from V and 5 from J; bases not matched to a gene: 6. CDR3: CASSLDRSGGHNEQFF. For the CDR3, the DNA is TGCGCCAGCAGCTTGGATCGTAGCGGGGGTCACAATGAGCAGTTCTTC.

This clone appeared a single time. The DNA for the CDR3 is TGTGCCAGCAGTGCGGGGCAGGGGGCCTATCAGCCCCAGCATTTT. It encodes CASSAGQGAYQPQHF. V is TRBV2 and J is TRBJ1-5; 8 bases map to TRBD1. The CDR3 covers 15 residues. The J segment lost 5 bases and the V segment lost 4 bases, leaving 7 bases of the junction unmatched. In germline, CDR1 is SNHLY, CDR2 FYNNEI.

The rearrangement joins TRBV11-3 to TRBJ2-3; 9 positions agree with TRBD2. Germline V CDR1 and CDR2: SGHNT, YENEEA. Germline trimming cut 4 bases from V and 0 bases from J; bases unmatched to any gene: 2. The CDR3 has 15 amino acids. In nucleotides, the CDR3 is TGTGCCAGCAGCTCAGGGACTAGCAGCACAGATACGCAGTATTTT. This codes for CASSSGTSSTDTQYF.

This clone was counted once. The chain combines TRBV3-1 (or the pseudogene TRBV3-2) with TRBJ1-2; the match to TRBD1 covers 9 bases. From germline, CDR1 is LGHDT and CDR2 YNNKEL (reference sequence). V trimming: 1 base; J trimming: 5 bases; junction bases outside the gene matches: 8. This CDR3 has 16 amino acids. This CDR3 is CASSQGTGVIFYGYTF. The CDR3, as DNA: TGTGCCAGCAGCCAAGGGACAGGGGTTATCTTTTATGGCTACACCTTC.

V and J are TRBV11-2 and TRBJ2-7, with TRBD1 identical over 9 bases. The trim removed 5 bases at V and 2 bases at J, leaving 4 bases unmatched. The CDR3 is made up of 14 amino acids. In germline, CDR1 is SGHAT, CDR2 FQNNGV. CDR3 loop: CASSRRQGAYEQYF. CDR3 DNA sequence: TGTGCCAGCAGCCGCCGACAGGGGGCCTACGAGCAGTACTTC.

The chain combines TRBV6-2 or TRBV6-3 with TRBJ2-5; 9 nucleotides agree with TRBD1. V was clipped by 5 bases and J by 5 bases; unmatched bases: 9. CDR1 is MNHEY and CDR2 is SVGEGT in the germline V gene. This CDR3 has 15 amino acids. The CDR3 nucleotides read TGTGCCAGCAGTGACCCAGGACAGGGGTGGGAGACCCAGTACTTC. This translates into CASSDPGQGWETQYF.

The chain is built from TRBV10-3 and TRBJ1-4, with 9 nucleotides matching TRBD1. Germline V gene lookup returns CDR1 ENHRY and CDR2 SYGVKD. J was trimmed by 8 bases and V by 0 bases; bases with no gene match: 7. This CDR3 has 16 amino acids. This CDR3 is CAISESKGQGGEKLFF. In DNA, the CDR3 is TGTGCCATCAGTGAGTCGAAGGGACAGGGAGGAGAAAAACTGTTTTTT.

This chain uses TRBV19 with TRBJ2-7; 7 bases map to TRBD1. This CDR3 comprises 14 residues. Germline V gene sequence: CDR1 LNHDA, CDR2 SQIVND (reference sequence). V trimming: 8 bases; J trimming: 3 bases; junction bases outside the gene matches: 10. The CDR3 protein is CASGRFTGDYEQYF. As DNA, the CDR3 is TGTGCCAGTGGCCGCTTCACAGGGGACTACGAGCAGTACTTC.

This sequence joins TRBV11-3 and TRBJ2-1; 7 nucleotides agree with TRBD2. The junction had 4 bases not matched to a gene; V was cut back by 2 bases and J by 6 bases. Germline CDR1 SGHNT, CDR2 YENEEA. CDR3 length equals 14 residues. This CDR3 reads CASSLSLAGNEQFF. Written as DNA, the CDR3 is TGTGCCAGCAGCTTAAGCTTAGCGGGCAATGAGCAGTTCTTC.

The V and J genes are TRBV7-6 and TRBJ2-5, with 9 positions matching TRBD1. Per germline, CDR1 SGHVS and CDR2 FNYEAQ. V shed 11 bases and J 6 bases; nucleotides not matched to a gene: 13. This CDR3 is 14 amino acids long. The CDR3 is CAPCGGQGHQTQYF. In DNA, the CDR3 is TGTGCCCCCTGTGGGGGACAGGGCCACCAGACCCAGTACTTC. Full variable domain (missing parts from reference TRBV7-6 and TRBJ2-5): GAGVSQSPRYKVTKRGQDVALRCDPISGHVSLYWYRQALGQGPEFLTYFNYEAQQDKSGLPNDRFSAERPEGSISTLTIQRTEQRDSAMYRCAPCGGQGHQTQYFGPGTRLLVL.

On this clone itself: The same CDR3 also results from other DNA sequences found in this sample. The CDR3 DNA reads TGTGCCAGCAGTTCCACAGGGGTGGGGAACACTGAAGCTTTCTTT. Translating gives CASSSTGVGNTEAFF. This rearrangement joins TRBV28 to TRBJ1-1; 7 bases match TRBD1. The CDR3 is 15 residues long. Trimming removed 4 bases from V and 1 base from J; junction bases left unmatched: 6. The germline CDR1 and CDR2 sequences are MDHEN and SYDVKM.

The V gene is TRBV2, the J gene TRBJ2-5; 9 bases line up with TRBD2. The CDR3 loop spans 13 amino acids. Per the germline V gene, CDR1 is SNHLY and CDR2 is FYNNEI. V shed 9 bases and J 4 bases; nucleotides not matched to a gene: 6. The CDR3 loop is CARSGGPSETQYF. DNA for the CDR3: TGTGCCAGGAGCGGGGGGCCTTCAGAGACCCAGTACTTC.

The chain has TRBV7-4 and TRBJ2-3; a possible D gene is TRBD1 (5 bases). The CDR3 totals 17 residues. The germline V gene has CDR1 SGHVT and CDR2 SQSDAQ. With 4 bases removed from V and 1 base from J, the gap between germline ends came to 18 bases. CDR3 DNA sequence: TGTGCCAGCAGCTCCCCCAGGTCAGGGTGCGGCACAGATACGCAGTATTTT. Translated: CASSSPRSGCGTDTQYF.

This clone has a single count. The rearrangement joins TRBV24-1 to TRBJ1-5, with TRBD1 matching over 9 bases. With 4 bases clipped from V and 6 bases from J, the junction kept 9 bases outside the gene matches. Germline CDR1 reads KGHDR; CDR2 reads SFDVKD. The CDR3 extends over 16 amino acids. The CDR3 reads CATSEGWTGEFQPQHF. The CDR3 region has the DNA TGTGCCACCAGTGAGGGATGGACAGGGGAATTTCAGCCCCAGCATTTT.

With regard to this clone: The junction differs from germline at one of its ends, possibly a read error. The V call is TRBV7-2, the J call TRBJ2-1; 9 bases are shared with TRBD2. This CDR3 contains 15 residues. CDR1 and CDR2 from the germline V gene are SGHTA and FQGNSA. The CDR3 protein is CVSSRGGATYNEQFF. Here the CDR3 DNA reads TGTGTCAGCAGCCGCGGGGGGGCCACCTACAATGAGCAGTTCTTC.

A single count supports this clone. The chain carries TRBV6-2 or TRBV6-3 and TRBJ2-5; maybe TRBD2 (7 bases). V was cut by 5 bases and J by 1 base, with 17 bases left in between. Per germline, CDR1 MNHEY and CDR2 SVGEGT. The CDR3 is made up of 16 amino acids. CDR3 sequence reads: CASSRTAGAPQETQYF. The CDR3, as DNA: TGTGCCAGCAGTAGAACGGCGGGGGCGCCCCAAGAGACCCAGTACTTC.